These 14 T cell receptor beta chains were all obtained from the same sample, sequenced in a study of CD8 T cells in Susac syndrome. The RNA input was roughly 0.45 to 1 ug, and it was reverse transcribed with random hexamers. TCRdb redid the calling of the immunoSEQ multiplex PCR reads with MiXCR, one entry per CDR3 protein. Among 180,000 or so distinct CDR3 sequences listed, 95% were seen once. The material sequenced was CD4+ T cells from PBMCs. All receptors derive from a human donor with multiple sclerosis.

CDR3 sequence: CASSPPPAGYEQFF. In nucleotides, the CDR3 is TGTGCCAGCTCACCACCGCCTGCGGGGTATGAGCAGTTCTTC. The chain has TRBV18 and TRBJ2-1; D is possibly TRBD2 (6 bases). Trimming pared 0 bases from V and 8 bases from J, leaving 11 bases between. The V gene's germline CDR1 is KGHSH and CDR2 LQKENI. The length of the CDR3 is 14 residues. The whole variable domain, filled in from reference TRBV18 and TRBJ2-1, reads NAGVMQNPRHLVRRRGQEARLRCSPMKGHSHVYWYRQLPEEGLKFMVYLQKENIIDESGMPKERFSAEFPKEGPSILRIQQVVRGDSAAYFCASSPPPAGYEQFFGPGTRLTVL.

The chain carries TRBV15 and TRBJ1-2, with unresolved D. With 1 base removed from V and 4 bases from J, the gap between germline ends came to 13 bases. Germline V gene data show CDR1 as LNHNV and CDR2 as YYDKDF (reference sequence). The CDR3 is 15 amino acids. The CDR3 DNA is TGTGCCACCAGCAGAGGCGGCCAGGCTTCCTATGGCTACACCTTC. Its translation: CATSRGGQASYGYTF.

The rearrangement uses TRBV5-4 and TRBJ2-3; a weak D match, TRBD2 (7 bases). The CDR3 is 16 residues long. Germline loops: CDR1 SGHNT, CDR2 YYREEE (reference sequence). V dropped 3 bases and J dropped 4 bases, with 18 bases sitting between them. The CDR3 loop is CASSSQRGGAADTQYF. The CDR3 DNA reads TGTGCCAGCAGCTCCCAGAGAGGGGGGGCCGCAGATACGCAGTATTTT.

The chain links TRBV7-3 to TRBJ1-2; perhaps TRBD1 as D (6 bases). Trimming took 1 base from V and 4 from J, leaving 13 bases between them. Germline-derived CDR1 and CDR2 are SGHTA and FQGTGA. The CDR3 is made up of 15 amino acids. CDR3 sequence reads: CASSLNRGAGYGYTF. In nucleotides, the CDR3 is TGTGCCAGCAGCTTAAATCGGGGGGCCGGCTATGGCTACACCTTC.

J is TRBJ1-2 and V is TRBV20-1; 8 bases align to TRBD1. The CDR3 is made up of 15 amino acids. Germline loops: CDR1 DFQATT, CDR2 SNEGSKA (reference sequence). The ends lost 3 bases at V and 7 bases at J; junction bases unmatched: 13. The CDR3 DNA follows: TGCAGTGCTAGCGGGTCAAGGACAGGGATGTCTGGCTACACCTTC. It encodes CSASGSRTGMSGYTF.

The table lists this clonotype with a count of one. CDR3 sequence: CASSYPRQGSYEQYF. CDR3 DNA: TGTGCCAGCAGCTATCCCCGACAGGGTTCCTACGAGCAGTACTTC. The chain uses TRBV28 and TRBJ2-7; 7 nucleotides line up with TRBD1. This CDR3 is built from 15 residues. In germline, CDR1 is MDHEN, CDR2 SYDVKM. The V segment lost 6 bases and the J segment 1 base; nucleotides outside the gene matches: 9.

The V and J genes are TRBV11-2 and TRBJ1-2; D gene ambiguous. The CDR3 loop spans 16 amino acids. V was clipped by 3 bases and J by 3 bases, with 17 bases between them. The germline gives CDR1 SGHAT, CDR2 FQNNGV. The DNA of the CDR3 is TGTGCCAGCAGCTTCCTCCTCGGCGCCGGGGACTATGGCTACACCTTC. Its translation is CASSFLLGAGDYGYTF.

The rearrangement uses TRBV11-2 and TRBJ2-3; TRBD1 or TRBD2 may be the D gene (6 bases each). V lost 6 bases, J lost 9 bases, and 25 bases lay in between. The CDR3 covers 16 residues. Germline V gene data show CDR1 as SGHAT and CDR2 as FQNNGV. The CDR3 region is CASRLGGGGPAGTQYF. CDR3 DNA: TGTGCCAGCAGGTTGGGTGGAGGGGGGCCGGCCGGAACGCAGTATTTT.

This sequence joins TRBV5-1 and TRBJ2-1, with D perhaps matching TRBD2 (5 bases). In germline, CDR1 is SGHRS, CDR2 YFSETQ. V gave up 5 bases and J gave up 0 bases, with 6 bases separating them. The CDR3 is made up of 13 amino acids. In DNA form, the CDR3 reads TGCGCCAGCAGTCTAGCCTCCTACAATGAGCAGTTCTTC. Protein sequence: CASSLASYNEQFF.

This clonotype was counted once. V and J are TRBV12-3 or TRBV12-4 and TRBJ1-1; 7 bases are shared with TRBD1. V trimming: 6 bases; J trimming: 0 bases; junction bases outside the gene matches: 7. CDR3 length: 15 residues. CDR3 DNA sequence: TGTGCCAGCAGCCCTATGGGACAGCTGAACACTGAAGCTTTCTTT. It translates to CASSPMGQLNTEAFF.

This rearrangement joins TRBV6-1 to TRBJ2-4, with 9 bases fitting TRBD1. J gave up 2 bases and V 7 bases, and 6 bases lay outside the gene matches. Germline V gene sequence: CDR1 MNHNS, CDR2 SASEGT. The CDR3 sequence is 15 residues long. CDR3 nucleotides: TGTGCCAGCAAGCCAGGACAGGGGACCAAAAACATTCAGTACTTC. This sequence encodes CASKPGQGTKNIQYF.

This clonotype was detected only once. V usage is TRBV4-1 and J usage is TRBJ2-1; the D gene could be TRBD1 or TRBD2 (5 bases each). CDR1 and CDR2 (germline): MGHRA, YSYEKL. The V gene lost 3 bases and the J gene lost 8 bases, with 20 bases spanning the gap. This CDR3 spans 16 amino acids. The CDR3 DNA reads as TGCGCCAGCAGCCAGAAACAGGACTCCGCCAGAGATGAGCAGTTCTTC. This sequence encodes CASSQKQDSARDEQFF.

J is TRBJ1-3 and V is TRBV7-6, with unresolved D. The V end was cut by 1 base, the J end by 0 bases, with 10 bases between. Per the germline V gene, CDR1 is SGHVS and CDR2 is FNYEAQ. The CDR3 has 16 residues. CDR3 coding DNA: TGTGCCAGCAGCTTAGACCCCCCGGGCTCTGGAAACACCATATATTTT. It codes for CASSLDPPGSGNTIYF.

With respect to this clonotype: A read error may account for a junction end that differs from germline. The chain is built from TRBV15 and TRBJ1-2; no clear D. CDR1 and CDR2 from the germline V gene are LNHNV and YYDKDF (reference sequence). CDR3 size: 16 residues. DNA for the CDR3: TGTGCCACCAGCAGAGCATTGACGAACGTCGGACTAACAGCCATATTC. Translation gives CATSRALTNVGLTAIF. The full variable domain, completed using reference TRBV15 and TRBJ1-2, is DAMVIQNPRYQVTQFGKPVTLSCSQTLNHNVMYWYQQKSSQAPKLLFHYYDKDFNNEADTPDNFQSRRPNTSFCFLDIRSPGLGDTAMYLCATSRALTNVGLTAIFGSGTRLTVV.